The rows below give T cell receptor beta chains drawn from one sample of a study of CD8 T cells in ankylosing spondylitis. TCRdb analysed the 5' RACE reads with MiXCR anew, one entry per CDR3 protein. The profile covers around 770,000 distinct CDR3 sequences, with roughly 20% appearing a single time and about a fifth taken by the ten largest. The sample was blood, either unsorted or a sorted T cell fraction (not recorded which). Receptor source: a male donor with ankylosing spondylitis. Each CDR3 is given with its conserved first and last residue. Each record gives: D gene, V gene, clone size, J gene, CDR3 DNA, CDR3 protein. The D gene is left open where the match is weak. The listing skips clone size in some rows; elsewhere it reads once, few, many or a size class.

TRBD1	TRBV6-5	NA	TRBJ1-4	TGTGCCAGCAGTTACAAGAAACCGGGACAGCGGAATGAAAAACTGTTTTTT	CASSYKKPGQRNEKLFF
NA	TRBV29-1	NA	TRBJ1-1	TGCAGCGTTGCGACAGGAAAGAACACTGAAGCTTTCTTT	CSVATGKNTEAFF
NA	TRBV5-1	once	TRBJ1-4	TGCGCCAGCAGCTTGGAGGCGGGGAATGAAAAACTGTTTTTT	CASSLEAGNEKLFF
NA	TRBV4-1	NA	TRBJ2-7	TGCGCCAGCAGCCAAGAGTCCGACGCGAGGTCCCTGTACTTC	CASSQESDARSLYF
NA	TRBV10-3	many	TRBJ1-1	TGTGCCATCAGTGAGTCCGGCCTCGAAGCTTTCTTT	CAISESGLEAFF
TRBD2	TRBV2	few	TRBJ2-5	TGTGCCAGCAGTGAAATGTGGAGCGGGAGGGCCGACCAAGAGACCCAGTACTTC	CASSEMWSGRADQETQYF
NA	TRBV7-9	NA	TRBJ2-7	TGTGCCAGCAGCTTTGGAGGGAGCGACGAGCAGTACTTC	CASSFGGSDEQYF
NA	TRBV12-3/TRBV12-4	few	TRBJ2-2	TGTGCCAGCAGACCAAGACTTACCGGGGAGCTGTTTTTT	CASRPRLTGELFF
TRBD2	TRBV7-6	few	TRBJ2-1	TGTGCCAGCAGCTCCGTGGGACTAGCCGTCGTCGGTGAGCAGTTCTTC	CASSSVGLAVVGEQFF
NA	TRBV6-5	NA	TRBJ1-2	TGTGCCAGCAGTTATAAAGGGGGAGGCTCTGGCTATGGCTACACCTTC	CASSYKGGGSGYGYTF
NA	TRBV27	NA	TRBJ1-1	TGTGCCAGCAGTTTTCGGCAGGCTAACACTGAAGCTTTCTTT	CASSFRQANTEAFF
NA	TRBV7-9	NA	TRBJ1-2	TGTGCCAGCAGCCGGGCGATCTATGGCTACACCTTC	CASSRAIYGYTF
NA	TRBV10-3	NA	TRBJ2-2	TGTGCCATCAGTGAGAGCCAGCTGAACACCGGGGAGCTGTTTTTT	CAISESQLNTGELFF
NA	TRBV4-2	NA	TRBJ1-3	TGTGCCAGCAGCCAAGAATTCACAGGAGGAAACACCATATATTTT	CASSQEFTGGNTIYF
TRBD2	TRBV9	few	TRBJ2-2	TGTGCCAGCGGGAAAGCGGGGGATCTCAGCGGGGAGCTGTTTTTT	CASGKAGDLSGELFF
TRBD2	TRBV25-1	NA	TRBJ2-4	TGTGCCAGCAGTGAACCCGGACTAGCGGGAGACATTCAGTACTTC	CASSEPGLAGDIQYF
TRBD2	TRBV7-3	NA	TRBJ2-2	TGTGCCAGCAGTCTTACTAGCGTGGACACCGGGGAGCTGTTTTTT	CASSLTSVDTGELFF
NA	TRBV10-3	NA	TRBJ1-2	TGTGCCATCAGGAGCGGGGAGTATGGCTACACCTTC	CAIRSGEYGYTF
NA	TRBV20-1	few	TRBJ1-3	TGCAGTGCTGAGGGACCTCAGGCCATATATTTT	CSAEGPQAIYF
NA	TRBV3-1	few	TRBJ2-2	TGTGCCAGCAGCCAAAAGGGTGTATTTTGGACCGGGGAGCTGTTTTTT	CASSQKGVFWTGELFF
NA	TRBV15	few	TRBJ2-1	TGTGCCACCAGCGAGCCAGCCTTTCTAAATGAGCAGTTCTTC	CATSEPAFLNEQFF
NA	TRBV5-1	few	TRBJ1-6	TGCGCCAGCTCCTGGGGCTCGAGCACCTATAATTCACCCCTCCACTTT	CASSWGSSTYNSPLHF
NA	TRBV29-1	NA	TRBJ2-3	TGCAGCGTTGAAGATGTAGGGCCTGATCCAGATACGCAGTATTTT	CSVEDVGPDPDTQYF
NA	TRBV7-9	few	TRBJ2-4	TGTGCCAGCAGCTTTCCAGGTGCCAAAAACATTCAGTACTTC	CASSFPGAKNIQYF
NA	TRBV9	many	TRBJ2-2	TGTGCCAGCTCCTCAGGGGAAGGCACCGGGGAGCTGTTTTTT	CASSSGEGTGELFF
NA	TRBV29-1	few	TRBJ1-1	TGCAGCGCCGACGGGTTTAACACTGAAGCTTTCTTT	CSADGFNTEAFF
NA	TRBV5-1	NA	TRBJ1-1	TGCGCCAGCAGCCCTGGGCCTCCATTGAACACTGAAGCTTTCTTT	CASSPGPPLNTEAFF
NA	TRBV20-1	NA	TRBJ2-7	TGCAGTGCCACACCTGGACATTCCTACGAGCAGTACTTC	CSATPGHSYEQYF
TRBD1	TRBV20-1	NA	TRBJ1-1	TGCAGTGCTCCGATCGGACAGGGCTTGAACACTGAAGCTTTCTTT	CSAPIGQGLNTEAFF
NA	TRBV24-1	few	TRBJ2-3	TGTGCCACCAGTGACAGCAGACAGGTTCCGAATACGCAGTATTTT	CATSDSRQVPNTQYF
NA	TRBV19	few	TRBJ2-2	TGTGCCAGTAGTATCCCGGGCCGCTGGCCCGGGGAGCTGTTTTTT	CASSIPGRWPGELFF
NA	TRBV5-1	few	TRBJ2-5	TGCGCCAGCAGCTTGGGGGGTCAGGGCATCCAAGAGACCCAGTACTTC	CASSLGGQGIQETQYF
TRBD2	TRBV6-1	many	TRBJ2-3	TGTGCCAGCAGCCTTAGCGGGGGGGCAACAGATACGCAGTATTTT	CASSLSGGATDTQYF
NA	TRBV4-2	few	TRBJ1-6	TGTGCCAGCAGCCAAGAAGTATCGACAGGCTCATCCCTCCACTTT	CASSQEVSTGSSLHF
TRBD1	TRBV7-2	few	TRBJ1-5	TGTGCCAGCAGCTTGGGGACAGGGGACAGCAATCAGCCCCAGCATTTT	CASSLGTGDSNQPQHF
NA	TRBV7-9	NA	TRBJ2-4	TGTGCCAGCAGCTCCCCTCGCGGGGCAGCCAAAAACATTCAGTACTTC	CASSSPRGAAKNIQYF
NA	TRBV12-3/TRBV12-4	NA	TRBJ2-1	TGTGCCAGCAGCCGGGAGACACTAGACAATGAGCAGTTCTTC	CASSRETLDNEQFF
NA	TRBV15	NA	TRBJ2-5	TGTGCCACCAGCAGTGAAAATAGTAGGGTAGAGACCCAGTACTTC	CATSSENSRVETQYF
NA	TRBV10-3	few	TRBJ2-4	TGTGCCATCAGTGATTGGGAGAAAAACATTCAGTACTTC	CAISDWEKNIQYF
NA	TRBV6-5	few	TRBJ2-6	TGTGCCAGCAGTTACTCGGCAGGGAGGCCTGGGGCCAACGTCCTGACTTTC	CASSYSAGRPGANVLTF
TRBD1	TRBV7-9	NA	TRBJ1-1	TGTGCCAGCAGCTGGGGACAGGAGAACACTGAAGCTTTCTTT	CASSWGQENTEAFF
NA	TRBV3-1	many	TRBJ1-6	TGTGCCAGCAGCCCAGAACATTATTTGGGGAGTTCACCCCTCCACTTT	CASSPEHYLGSSPLHF
NA	TRBV20-1	NA	TRBJ2-7	TGCAGTGCTAGGACCGGGGAATTAAAAATATTC	CSARTGELKIF
NA	TRBV27	few	TRBJ2-7	TGTGCCATCCCTCGGGCACCTGGGGCCTACGAGCAGTACTTC	CAIPRAPGAYEQYF
NA	TRBV27	NA	TRBJ1-6	TGTGCCAGCACTAGACTAAGCGGACAGACATATAATTCACCCCTCCACTTT	CASTRLSGQTYNSPLHF
TRBD2	TRBV6-1	NA	TRBJ2-7	TGTGCCAGCAGAGGGACTAGTGGCGAGCAGTACTTC	CASRGTSGEQYF
NA	TRBV3-1	NA	TRBJ2-2	TGTGCCAGCAGCATGGGACTTAACACCGGGGAGCTGTTTTTT	CASSMGLNTGELFF
NA	TRBV21-1	NA	TRBJ2-7	TGTGCCAGCAGCACCCGTCTGGGGGGCGCGGTTTCCTACGAGCAGTACTTC	CASSTRLGGAVSYEQYF
NA	TRBV7-3	few	TRBJ1-2	TGTGCCAGCGGCTGGCTGACAGCCTATGGCTACACCTTC	CASGWLTAYGYTF
TRBD2	TRBV4-1	few	TRBJ2-7	TGCGCCAGCAGCCAACTGACTAGCGGACCCTCCTACGAGCAGTACTTC	CASSQLTSGPSYEQYF
NA	TRBV4-3	NA	TRBJ2-2	TGCGCCAGCAGCCAAGATCAAGGGTCCACCGGGGAGCTGTTTTTT	CASSQDQGSTGELFF
TRBD2	TRBV28	few	TRBJ2-2	TGTGCCAGCAGTCATAAGCCGGGGACTAGCGGGAGAGGTACCGGGGAGCTGTTTTTT	CASSHKPGTSGRGTGELFF
NA	TRBV6-5	NA	TRBJ1-5	TGTGCCAGCAGTTACCGGTCTTCTAATCAGCCCCAGCATTTT	CASSYRSSNQPQHF
NA	TRBV12-3/TRBV12-4	many	TRBJ2-2	TGTGCCAGCAGTTCAACCCTAGGGGGGGGGCCCGGGGAGCTGTTTTTT	CASSSTLGGGPGELFF
NA	TRBV7-6	NA	TRBJ1-6	TGTGCCAGCAGCTTAGTGCAGGGTGATGTGTCGCCCCTCCACTTT	CASSLVQGDVSPLHF
NA	TRBV12-3/TRBV12-4	NA	TRBJ1-1	TGTGCCAGCAGTTTGGAGGCAGACACTGAAGCTTTCTTT	CASSLEADTEAFF
NA	TRBV4-2	NA	TRBJ1-1	TGTGCCAGCAGCCAAGCCATTCCAGGGGCGGACACTGAAGCTTTCTTT	CASSQAIPGADTEAFF
TRBD1	TRBV5-1	NA	TRBJ1-2	TGCGCCAGCAGCGGGGACCTCACAGGGGGAAGTGGCTACACCTTC	CASSGDLTGGSGYTF
TRBD1	TRBV29-1	NA	TRBJ2-3	TGCAGCGTTGAAGATGACAGGGAAGAAGGGGCAGATACGCAGTATTTT	CSVEDDREEGADTQYF
TRBD1	TRBV4-1	NA	TRBJ2-2	TGCGCCAGCAGCCAACAGGGGGCGCGGGACACCGGGGAGCTGTTTTTT	CASSQQGARDTGELFF